Shown below are 7 T cell receptor beta chains from a single sample sequenced in a study of chemoradiotherapy in HPV16-positive cancers. The repertoire was sequenced with immunoSEQ multiplex PCR; TCRdb's copy has only in-frame clones and lacks some. This table has 5,400 or so clones, 85% appearing once. This sample comprised tumor tissue, obtained from a patient who underwent chemoradiotherapy. All receptors derive from a human donor with HPV-associated anogenital cancer.

This chain joins TRBV18 and TRBJ2-7; D might be TRBD2 (5 bases). V lost 4 bases, J lost 3 bases, and 10 bases lay in between. This CDR3 comprises 13 residues. The germline CDR1 and CDR2 sequences are KGHSH and LQKENI. In DNA form, the CDR3 reads TGTGCCAGCTCACTTACCCGGGACTACGAGCAGTACGTC. It encodes CASSLTRDYEQYV.

The chain links TRBV30 to TRBJ1-3, with D perhaps matching TRBD1 (5 bases). From germline, CDR1 is GTSNPN and CDR2 SVGIG (reference sequence). The CDR3 length is 16 residues. V was cut by 3 bases and J by 0 bases, with 15 bases left in between. The CDR3 spells CAWSDGARSSGNTIYF. In DNA form, the CDR3 reads TGTGCCTGGAGCGACGGGGCGAGAAGCTCTGGAAACACCATATATTTT.

The chain links TRBV30 to TRBJ1-1, with TRBD1 matching 10 bases. From germline, CDR1 is GTSNPN and CDR2 SVGIG (reference sequence). The CDR3 consists of 13 residues. The V segment lost 8 bases and the J segment 0 bases; nucleotides outside the gene matches: 3. As DNA, the CDR3 is TGTGCCCGGACAGGGGGTCTGAACACTGAAGCTTTCTTT. Its protein product is CARTGGLNTEAFF.

This sequence joins TRBV5-6 and TRBJ1-1; D unresolved. Germline-derived CDR1 and CDR2 are SGHDT and YYEEEE. The CDR3 sequence is 12 residues long. V was clipped by 3 bases and J by 7 bases, with 10 bases between them. The CDR3 here is CASSSPRGEAFF. The CDR3 DNA reads as TGTGCCAGCAGCTCCCCCAGAGGTGAAGCTTTCTTT. The whole variable domain, filled in from reference TRBV5-6 and TRBJ1-1, reads DAGVTQSPTHLIKTRGQQVTLRCSPKSGHDTVSWYQQALGQGPQFIFQYYEEEERQRGNFPDRFSGHQFPNYSSELNVNALLLGDSALYLCASSSPRGEAFFGQGTRLTVV.

The rearrangement links TRBV11-2 to TRBJ2-5, with D possibly TRBD1 on 5 matching bases. The V end was cut by 1 base, the J end by 7 bases, with 10 bases between. CDR1 SGHAT and CDR2 FQNNGV come from the germline V gene. The CDR3 contains 13 residues. For the CDR3, the DNA is TGTGCCAGCAGCTTAGTCAGGGTTGGGACCCAGTACTTC. Protein sequence: CASSLVRVGTQYF.

CDR3 sequence reads: CASSGGGATYGTDTQYF. CDR3 nucleotides: TGCGCCAGCAGTGGGGGGGGAGCTACCTATGGCACAGATACGCAGTATTTT. The genes are TRBV5-1 and TRBJ2-3, with 7 bases matching TRBD2. This CDR3 spans 17 amino acids. CDR1 and CDR2 (germline): SGHRS, YFSETQ. J gave up 1 base and V 5 bases, and 13 bases lay outside the gene matches.

Sample share makes this clone medium-sized (0.01 to 0.1%). The chain combines TRBV5-1 with TRBJ2-5, with 11 bases that match TRBD1. Losses at the gene ends were 4 bases for V and 5 bases for J; bases not matched to a gene: 7. Germline values: CDR1 SGHRS, CDR2 YFSETQ. The CDR3 sequence is 15 residues long. The CDR3 spells CASSHPGTGGETQYF. The CDR3 coding sequence is TGCGCCAGCAGCCATCCCGGGACAGGGGGGGAGACCCAGTACTTC.